One sample yielded the 30 T cell receptor beta chains listed below, sequenced in a study of blood T cell repertoires in COVID-19. The protocol was immunoSEQ multiplex PCR, while the TCRdb copy is restricted to in-frame clones and leaves out a portion. The table has 160,000 or so clones, about 80% seen once; the top ten hold approximately 13%. The specimen was peripheral blood. The receptor set was obtained from a man between 65 and 85 years old who had recovered from COVID-19.

The chain combines TRBV2 with TRBJ2-7; 7 nucleotides line up with TRBD1. Germline values: CDR1 SNHLY, CDR2 FYNNEI. The CDR3 contains 13 residues. V was clipped by 6 bases and J by 5 bases; unmatched bases: 7. The CDR3 sequence is CASSLVQGNEQYF. The CDR3 nucleotides read TGTGCCAGCAGCTTAGTACAGGGGAACGAGCAGTACTTC.

This rearrangement joins TRBV5-1 to TRBJ2-7; a possible D gene is TRBD2 (6 bases). Germline V gene lookup returns CDR1 SGHRS and CDR2 YFSETQ. The length of the CDR3 is 14 residues. Trimming pared 3 bases from V and 5 bases from J, leaving 15 bases between. CDR3 in DNA: TGCGCCAGCAGCTCCCGAACTAGCCGGGACGAGCAGTACTTC. This translates into CASSSRTSRDEQYF.

This chain links TRBV5-1 with TRBJ2-5, with 9 bases fitting TRBD1. The V gene end was trimmed by 7 bases and the J gene end by 3 bases; junction bases not matched to a gene: 10. Germline lookup yields CDR1 SGHRS and CDR2 YFSETQ. CDR3 length equals 15 residues. The CDR3 protein is CASSDRGETKETQYF. The CDR3 nucleotides are TGCGCCAGCTCCGACAGGGGGGAAACTAAAGAGACCCAGTACTTC.

V and J are TRBV12-3 or TRBV12-4 and TRBJ1-5; 8 nucleotides match TRBD1. The J segment lost 7 bases and the V segment lost 6 bases, leaving 5 bases of the junction unmatched. This CDR3 has 13 amino acids. The CDR3 bases are TGTGCCAGCAGAACAGGGGGAGGGCAGCCCCAGCATTTT. Translation gives CASRTGGGQPQHF.

This clone has only one observation. The chain carries TRBV5-6 and TRBJ2-1; TRBD2 matches 14 bases. Unmatched junction bases numbered 2, after V lost 0 bases and J lost 3 bases. Germline V gene sequence: CDR1 SGHDT, CDR2 YYEEEE. The CDR3 is 17 amino acids. This CDR3 reads CASSLEGLAGGYNEQFF. The CDR3 bases are TGTGCCAGCAGCTTGGAAGGACTAGCGGGAGGCTACAATGAGCAGTTCTTC.

This rearrangement joins TRBV11-3 to TRBJ2-1; perhaps TRBD1 as D (6 bases). Looked up from germline, CDR1 is SGHNT and CDR2 is YENEEA. The ends were cut back, 3 bases at V and 2 bases at J, with 11 bases in the middle. There are 15 residues in the CDR3. The CDR3 here is CASSLGQGTYNEQFF. Written as DNA, the CDR3 is TGTGCCAGCAGCTTGGGGCAGGGGACCTACAATGAGCAGTTCTTC.

J is TRBJ1-4 and V is TRBV5-1, with 9 bases aligning to TRBD1. This CDR3 contains 14 residues. Germline-derived CDR1 and CDR2 are SGHRS and YFSETQ. With V trimmed by 4 bases and J by 5 bases, 3 bases remained unmatched. The CDR3 bases are TGCGCCAGCAGCCCGGACAGGGGCAATGAAAAACTGTTTTTT. Translation: CASSPDRGNEKLFF.

This clone was detected once. V is TRBV2 and J is TRBJ2-1; 7 bases agree with TRBD2. This CDR3 has 16 amino acids. V trimming: 6 bases; J trimming: 2 bases; junction bases outside the gene matches: 10. Germline assignment: CDR1 SNHLY and CDR2 FYNNEI. Written as DNA, the CDR3 is TGTGCCAGCAGACCCGGGAGCGGGATCGCCTACAATGAGCAGTTCTTC. Translated, it gives CASRPGSGIAYNEQFF.

The chain couples TRBV9 to TRBJ1-2; TRBD1 matches 9 bases. Germline CDR1 reads SGDLS; CDR2 reads YYNGEE. CDR3 length: 15 residues. V was clipped by 0 bases and J by 5 bases; unmatched bases: 5. CDR3 residues: CASSVEGQGLYGYTF. CDR3 bases: TGTGCCAGCAGCGTAGAGGGACAGGGTTTATATGGCTACACCTTC. Together with reference TRBV9 and TRBJ1-2, the CDR3 gives the full variable domain: DSGVTQTPKHLITATGQRVTLRCSPRSGDLSVYWYQQSLDQGLQFLIQYYNGEERAKGNILERFSAQQFPDLHSELNLSSLELGDSALYFCASSVEGQGLYGYTFGSGTRLTVV.

The count of this clone is one. The V gene is TRBV5-1, the J gene TRBJ2-7; 8 bases match TRBD1. V was clipped by 4 bases and J by 5 bases; unmatched bases: 8. CDR3 length: 14 amino acids. CDR1 SGHRS and CDR2 YFSETQ come from the germline V gene. CDR3: CASSEWTGINEQYF. Here the CDR3 DNA reads TGCGCCAGCAGCGAATGGACAGGGATAAACGAGCAGTACTTC.

The chain couples TRBV29-1 to TRBJ1-2, with D possibly matching TRBD1 (6 bases). Germline V gene lookup returns CDR1 SQVTM and CDR2 ANQGSEA. This CDR3 spans 13 amino acids. V lost 6 bases and J 4 bases, leaving 15 bases between the germline ends. In DNA form, the CDR3 reads TGCAGCGTCGACTACAGGGATGGCTATGGCTACACCTTC. Protein product: CSVDYRDGYGYTF.

The J gene is TRBJ2-7, the V gene TRBV6-2 or TRBV6-3, with 10 bases matching TRBD2. V shed 6 bases and J 5 bases; nucleotides not matched to a gene: 10. This CDR3 is 15 amino acids long. Germline CDR1 is MNHEY and CDR2 is SVGEGT. The CDR3 loop reads CASSLPSGRQHEQYF. In nucleotides, the CDR3 is TGTGCCAGCAGCCTTCCTAGCGGGAGACAACACGAGCAGTACTTC.

This clone was counted only a few times. This sequence joins TRBV29-1 and TRBJ2-5; 7 bases fit TRBD2. From germline, CDR1 is SQVTM and CDR2 ANQGSEA. J gave up 5 bases and V 7 bases, and 7 bases lay outside the gene matches. The CDR3 extends over 12 amino acids. The chain's CDR3 is CSGGGAWETQYF. The CDR3 DNA reads TGCAGCGGGGGAGGGGCTTGGGAGACCCAGTACTTC. The entire variable domain, with the rest obtained from reference TRBV29-1 and TRBJ2-5, is as follows: SAVISQKPSRDICQRGTSLTIQCQVDSQVTMMFWYRQQPGQSLTLIATANQGSEATYESGFVIDKFPISRPNLTFSTLTVSNMSPEDSSIYLCSGGGAWETQYFGPGTRLLVL.

This sequence joins TRBV4-3 and TRBJ2-5; D possibly corresponds to TRBD2 (5 bases). V shed 1 base and J shed 7 bases, with 25 bases lying between them. The CDR3 is made up of 18 amino acids. Germline loops: CDR1 LGHNA, CDR2 YSLEER. CDR3: CASSQVRGPQHQERTQYF. For the CDR3, the DNA is TGCGCCAGCAGCCAAGTCCGGGGTCCCCAACACCAAGAGAGGACCCAGTACTTC.

The chain is built from TRBV5-6 and TRBJ1-2; 8 nucleotides line up with TRBD1. The J segment lost 4 bases and the V segment lost 2 bases, leaving 7 bases of the junction unmatched. Germline-derived CDR1 and CDR2 are SGHDT and YYEEEE. This CDR3 contains 15 residues. This chain's CDR3 is CASSLGQGSTYGYTF. CDR3 DNA: TGTGCCAGCAGCTTAGGACAGGGTTCTACCTATGGCTACACCTTC.

V and J are TRBV5-1 and TRBJ1-1; TRBD1 matches at 7 bases. Trimming at V came to 4 bases and at J to 1 base, leaving 16 bases not matched to a gene. Germline loops: CDR1 SGHRS, CDR2 YFSETQ. The CDR3 spans 18 residues. CDR3 sequence reads: CASSRGNQGVTSNTEAFF. The DNA for the CDR3 is TGCGCCAGCAGCCGGGGGAACCAGGGGGTTACATCGAACACTGAAGCTTTCTTT.

This clone was seen a few times. V is TRBV25-1 and J is TRBJ2-1, with 12 bases that match TRBD2. Trimming removed 6 bases from V and 4 bases from J; junction bases left unmatched: 4. Germline lookup yields CDR1 MGHDK and CDR2 SYGVNS. The CDR3 is 15 residues long. The CDR3 coding sequence is TGTGCCAGCAGATCACTAGCGGGAGGTTACAATGAGCAGTTCTTC. This encodes CASRSLAGGYNEQFF.

This chain joins TRBV18 and TRBJ2-1; 10 nucleotides match TRBD2. V lost 2 bases to trimming and J lost 2 bases; unmatched junction nucleotides: 6. This CDR3 is built from 17 residues. Germline loops: CDR1 KGHSH, CDR2 LQKENI. In DNA, the CDR3 is TGTGCCAGCTCACCAGCCACTAGCGGGACAACCTACAATGAGCAGTTCTTC. Translating gives CASSPATSGTTYNEQFF. Drawing the rest from reference TRBV18 and TRBJ2-1, the complete variable domain is NAGVMQNPRHLVRRRGQEARLRCSPMKGHSHVYWYRQLPEEGLKFMVYLQKENIIDESGMPKERFSAEFPKEGPSILRIQQVVRGDSAAYFCASSPATSGTTYNEQFFGPGTRLTVL.

This clone was counted at least ten times. The chain carries TRBV2 and TRBJ1-6; D might be TRBD1 (5 bases). V lost 6 bases and J 6 bases, leaving 18 bases between the germline ends. CDR3 length: 16 residues. Germline V gene data show CDR1 as SNHLY and CDR2 as FYNNEI. Written as DNA, the CDR3 is TGTGCCAGCAGCGAAAGCGGGACTCCCGGTAATTCACCCCTCCACTTT. Translated: CASSESGTPGNSPLHF.

The chain links TRBV30 to TRBJ2-1; no clear D. The CDR3 spans 14 residues. The V and J ends lost 2 bases and 5 bases respectively, with 13 bases between them. The germline gives CDR1 GTSNPN, CDR2 SVGIG (reference sequence). The CDR3 DNA sequence: TGTGCCTGGAGTCCCCTGGCGGTTAACAATGAGCAGTTCTTC. Translation gives CAWSPLAVNNEQFF.

The chain couples TRBV7-9 to TRBJ2-3; D is ambiguous. Germline assignment: CDR1 SEHNR and CDR2 FQNEAQ (reference sequence). Trimming took 4 bases from V and 5 from J, leaving 10 bases between them. CDR3 length equals 13 residues. The CDR3 here is CASSWVEVDTQYF. The CDR3 coding sequence is TGTGCCAGCAGCTGGGTAGAGGTAGATACGCAGTATTTT.

The V gene is TRBV7-2, the J gene TRBJ1-5, with D unresolved. CDR1 and CDR2 from the germline V gene are SGHTA and FQGNSA. The CDR3 extends over 15 amino acids. Trimming stripped 3 bases from V and 7 bases from J, with 16 bases between. CDR3 protein: CASSFMEGAVQPQHF. The CDR3 DNA follows: TGTGCCAGCAGCTTTATGGAGGGAGCGGTACAGCCCCAGCATTTT.

This chain uses TRBV4-3 with TRBJ1-1; maybe TRBD1 (5 bases). Germline V gene lookup returns CDR1 LGHNA and CDR2 YSLEER. This CDR3 is 14 amino acids long. V was pared by 0 bases and J by 6 bases, with 11 bases between. The CDR3 DNA reads as TGCGCCAGCAGCCAAGATTGGGGGGGTCCTGAAGCTTTCTTT. Translated, it gives CASSQDWGGPEAFF.

The gene calls are TRBV5-4 and TRBJ2-3, with D maybe TRBD2 (5 bases). V was trimmed by 4 bases and J by 5 bases, leaving 8 bases between them. The CDR3 is 12 residues long. Germline CDR1 SGHNT, CDR2 YYREEE (reference sequence). The CDR3 DNA sequence: TGTGCCAGCAGCACAAGCGGAGATACGCAGTATTTT. Translating it yields CASSTSGDTQYF.

The V gene is TRBV10-3, the J gene TRBJ1-4; 8 bases line up with TRBD1. This CDR3 has 15 amino acids. From germline, CDR1 is ENHRY and CDR2 SYGVKD. Germline trimming cut 2 bases from V and 7 bases from J; bases unmatched to any gene: 6. CDR3 DNA: TGTGCCATCAGTGAGAAGGACAGGGAGGCTGAAAAACTGTTTTTT. Translation: CAISEKDREAEKLFF.

The chain joins TRBV7-9 to TRBJ2-2, with no clear D. Trimming removed 5 bases at V and 8 bases at J, with 6 bases between. Per germline, CDR1 SEHNR and CDR2 FQNEAQ (reference sequence). The CDR3 has 11 residues. The CDR3 region is CASSPPGELFF. CDR3 sequence (DNA): TGTGCCAGCAGCCCCCCTGGGGAGCTGTTTTTT.

CDR3 amino acids: CASSMGAVGNQPQHF. The CDR3 bases are TGTGCCAGTAGTATGGGGGCGGTTGGCAATCAGCCCCAGCATTTT. V usage is TRBV19 and J usage is TRBJ1-5; possible D gene TRBD1, 6 bases. The CDR3 loop spans 15 amino acids. V shed 3 bases and J shed 2 bases, with 11 bases lying between them. The germline CDR1 and CDR2 sequences are LNHDA and SQIVND (reference sequence).

The chain couples TRBV5-4 to TRBJ2-7, with D maybe TRBD1 (6 bases). Germline-derived CDR1 and CDR2 are SGHNT and YYREEE (reference sequence). The CDR3 totals 13 residues. The germline V and J ends were trimmed by 3 bases and 3 bases, with 10 bases remaining between them. Here the CDR3 DNA reads TGTGCCAGCAGCTCCGGACAGATCTACGAGCAGTACTTC. Amino acids: CASSSGQIYEQYF.

V and J are TRBV5-5 and TRBJ2-7; 14 nucleotides line up with TRBD2. Germline V gene data show CDR1 as SGHKS and CDR2 as YYEKEE (reference sequence). J was trimmed by 8 bases and V by 4 bases; bases with no gene match: 8. There are 15 residues in the CDR3. CDR3 in amino acids: CASSTRLAGGPQQYF. The CDR3 nucleotides read TGTGCCAGCAGCACCCGACTAGCGGGAGGGCCCCAGCAGTACTTC. The whole variable domain, filled in from reference TRBV5-5 and TRBJ2-7, reads DAGVTQSPTHLIKTRGQQVTLRCSPISGHKSVSWYQQVLGQGPQFIFQYYEKEERGRGNFPDRFSARQFPNYSSELNVNALLLGDSALYLCASSTRLAGGPQQYFGPGTRLTVT.

In this sample, this clone turned up once. V is TRBV7-2 and J is TRBJ2-7, with D perhaps matching TRBD2 (6 bases). V lost 0 bases to trimming and J lost 4 bases, with 13 bases between them. The germline V gene encodes CDR1 SGHTA and CDR2 FQGNSA. CDR3 size: 15 residues. The CDR3 DNA follows: TGTGCCAGCAGCTTAGCCGGCCAGGGAGGATACGAGCAGTACTTC. It codes for CASSLAGQGGYEQYF.